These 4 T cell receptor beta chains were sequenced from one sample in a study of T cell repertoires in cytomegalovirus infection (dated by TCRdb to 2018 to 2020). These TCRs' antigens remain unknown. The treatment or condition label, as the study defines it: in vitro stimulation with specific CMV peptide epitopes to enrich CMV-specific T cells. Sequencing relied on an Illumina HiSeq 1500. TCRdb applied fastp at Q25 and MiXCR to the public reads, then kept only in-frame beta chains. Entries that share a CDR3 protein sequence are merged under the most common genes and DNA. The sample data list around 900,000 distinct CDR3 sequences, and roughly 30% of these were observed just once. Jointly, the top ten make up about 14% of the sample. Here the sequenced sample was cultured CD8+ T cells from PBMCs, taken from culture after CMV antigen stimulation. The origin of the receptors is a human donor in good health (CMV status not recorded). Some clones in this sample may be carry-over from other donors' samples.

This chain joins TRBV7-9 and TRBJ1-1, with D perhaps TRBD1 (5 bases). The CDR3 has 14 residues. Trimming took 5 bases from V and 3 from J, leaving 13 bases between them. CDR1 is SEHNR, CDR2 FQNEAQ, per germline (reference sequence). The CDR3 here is CASSPSGADTEAFF. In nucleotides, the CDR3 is TGTGCCAGCAGCCCAAGCGGGGCGGACACTGAAGCTTTCTTT.

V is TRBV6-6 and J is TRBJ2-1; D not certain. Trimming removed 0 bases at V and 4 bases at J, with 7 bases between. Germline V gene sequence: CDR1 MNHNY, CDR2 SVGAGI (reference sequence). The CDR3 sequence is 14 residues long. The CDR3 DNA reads TGTGCCAGCAGTTACTCCCCGGAATACAATGAGCAGTTCTTC. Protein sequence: CASSYSPEYNEQFF.

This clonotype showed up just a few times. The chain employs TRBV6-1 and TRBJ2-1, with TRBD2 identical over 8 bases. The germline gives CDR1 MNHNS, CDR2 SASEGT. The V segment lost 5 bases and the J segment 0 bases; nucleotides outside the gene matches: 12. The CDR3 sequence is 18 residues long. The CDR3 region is CASSRAPGGEPSYNEQFF. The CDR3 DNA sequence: TGTGCCAGCAGTCGAGCCCCGGGGGGGGAGCCCTCCTACAATGAGCAGTTCTTC.

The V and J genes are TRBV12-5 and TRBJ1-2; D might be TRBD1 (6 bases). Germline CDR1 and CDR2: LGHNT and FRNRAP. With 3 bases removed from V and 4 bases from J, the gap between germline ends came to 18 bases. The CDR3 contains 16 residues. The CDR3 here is CASGFSTPGASYGYTF. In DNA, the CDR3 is TGTGCTAGTGGTTTTTCAACCCCGGGGGCGAGCTATGGCTACACCTTC. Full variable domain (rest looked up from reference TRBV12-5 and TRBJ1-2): DARVTQTPRHKVTEMGQEVTMRCQPILGHNTVFWYRQTMMQGLELLAYFRNRAPLDDSGMPKDRFSAEMPDATLATLKIQPSEPRDSAVYFCASGFSTPGASYGYTFGSGTRLTVV.